This T cell receptor beta chain was obtained from a study of CD8 T cells in Susac syndrome. Germline loops: CDR1 GTSNPN, CDR2 SVGIG (reference sequence). Trimming at V came to 4 bases and at J to 4 bases, leaving 3 bases not matched to a gene. The CDR3 loop spans 13 amino acids. The authors reverse transcribed roughly 0.5 to 1 ug RNA with random hexamers. The authors amplified TCR beta CDR3 across 54 Vbeta and 13 Jbeta using immunoSEQ multiplex PCR. TCRdb analysed the immunoSEQ multiplex PCR reads with MiXCR anew, one entry per CDR3 protein. In the table there are some 190,000 distinct CDR3 sequences, around 96% of which are singletons. The CD8+ and CD4+ T cells were negatively isolated, with the TEMRA cells enriched by FACS.

Sample: CD4+ T cells from PBMCs. The chain carries TRBV30 and TRBJ2-3, with 9 bases identical to TRBD2. The receptor comes from a human donor in good health. For the CDR3, the DNA is TGTGCCTGGACGATAGCGGGAGCAGATACGCAGTATTTT. Amino acid sequence: CAWTIAGADTQYF.